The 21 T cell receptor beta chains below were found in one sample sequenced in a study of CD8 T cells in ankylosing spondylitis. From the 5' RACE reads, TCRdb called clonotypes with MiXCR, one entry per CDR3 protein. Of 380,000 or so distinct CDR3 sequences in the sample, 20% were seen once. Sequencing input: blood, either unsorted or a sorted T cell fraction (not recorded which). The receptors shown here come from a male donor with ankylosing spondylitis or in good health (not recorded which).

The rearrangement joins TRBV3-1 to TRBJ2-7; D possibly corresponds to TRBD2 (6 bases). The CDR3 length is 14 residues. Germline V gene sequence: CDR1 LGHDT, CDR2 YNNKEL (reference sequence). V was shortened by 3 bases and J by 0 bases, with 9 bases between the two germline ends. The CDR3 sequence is CASSHYGSSYEQYF. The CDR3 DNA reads TGTGCCAGCAGCCATTACGGGAGCTCCTACGAGCAGTACTTC.

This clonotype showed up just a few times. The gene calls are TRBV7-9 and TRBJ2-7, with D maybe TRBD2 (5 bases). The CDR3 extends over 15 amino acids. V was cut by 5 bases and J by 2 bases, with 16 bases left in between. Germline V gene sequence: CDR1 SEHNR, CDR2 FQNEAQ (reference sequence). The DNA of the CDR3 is TGTGCCAGCAGCCTCGCCGGGGAGCCCACCTACGAGCAGTACTTC. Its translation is CASSLAGEPTYEQYF.

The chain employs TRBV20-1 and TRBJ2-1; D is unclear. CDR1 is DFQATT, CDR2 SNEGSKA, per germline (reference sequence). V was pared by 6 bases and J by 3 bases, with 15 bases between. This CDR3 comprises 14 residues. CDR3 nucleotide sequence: TGCAGTGCCCCCCATCTAGGCGTCTACAATGAGCAGTTCTTC. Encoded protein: CSAPHLGVYNEQFF.

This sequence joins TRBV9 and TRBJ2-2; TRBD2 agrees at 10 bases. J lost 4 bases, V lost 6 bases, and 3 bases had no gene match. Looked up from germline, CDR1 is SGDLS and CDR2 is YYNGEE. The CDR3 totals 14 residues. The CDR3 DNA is TGTGCCAGCACAGCGGGGGGGTCCACCGGGGAGCTGTTTTTT. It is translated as CASTAGGSTGELFF.

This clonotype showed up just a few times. CDR3 DNA sequence: TGTGCCAGCAGTCTCCCGACTAGCGGGGGGGCCCGGGAGCTGTTTTTT. It encodes CASSLPTSGGARELFF. The rearrangement links TRBV28 to TRBJ2-2; TRBD2 aligns across 14 bases. CDR1 and CDR2 from the germline V gene are MDHEN and SYDVKM. The CDR3 is made up of 16 amino acids. V shed 5 bases, J shed 9 bases, and the junction held 8 bases outside the gene matches.

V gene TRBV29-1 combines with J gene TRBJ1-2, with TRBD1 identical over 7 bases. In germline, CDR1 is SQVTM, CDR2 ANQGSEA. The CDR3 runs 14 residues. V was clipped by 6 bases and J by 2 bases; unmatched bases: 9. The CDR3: CSVLEGAGNYGYTF. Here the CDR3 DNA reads TGCAGCGTGCTTGAGGGGGCGGGGAACTATGGCTACACCTTC. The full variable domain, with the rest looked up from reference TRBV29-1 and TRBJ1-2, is SAVISQKPSRDICQRGTSLTIQCQVDSQVTMMFWYRQQPGQSLTLIATANQGSEATYESGFVIDKFPISRPNLTFSTLTVSNMSPEDSSIYLCSVLEGAGNYGYTFGSGTRLTVV.

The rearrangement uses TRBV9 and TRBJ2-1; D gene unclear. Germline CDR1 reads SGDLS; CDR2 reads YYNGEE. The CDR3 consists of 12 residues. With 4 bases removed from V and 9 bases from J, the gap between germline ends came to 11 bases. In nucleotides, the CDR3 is TGTGCCAGCAGCCCCTCCGGAACTGAGCAGTTCTTC. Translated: CASSPSGTEQFF. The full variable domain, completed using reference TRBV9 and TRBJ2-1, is DSGVTQTPKHLITATGQRVTLRCSPRSGDLSVYWYQQSLDQGLQFLIQYYNGEERAKGNILERFSAQQFPDLHSELNLSSLELGDSALYFCASSPSGTEQFFGPGTRLTVL.

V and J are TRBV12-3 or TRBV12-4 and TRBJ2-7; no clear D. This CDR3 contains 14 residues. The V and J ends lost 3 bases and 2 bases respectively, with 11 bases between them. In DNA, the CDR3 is TGTGCCAGCAGTTTTCACGAACCCCCCTACGAGCAGTACTTC. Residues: CASSFHEPPYEQYF.

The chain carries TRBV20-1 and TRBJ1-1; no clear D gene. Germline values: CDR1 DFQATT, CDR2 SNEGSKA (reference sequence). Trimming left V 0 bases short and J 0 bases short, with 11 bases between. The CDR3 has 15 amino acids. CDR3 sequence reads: CSAREGYGMNTEAFF. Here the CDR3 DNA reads TGCAGTGCTAGAGAGGGGTATGGGATGAACACTGAAGCTTTCTTT.

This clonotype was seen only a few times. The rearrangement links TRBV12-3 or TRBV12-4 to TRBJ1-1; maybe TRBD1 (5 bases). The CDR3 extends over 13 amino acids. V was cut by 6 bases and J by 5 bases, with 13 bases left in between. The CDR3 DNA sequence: TGTGCCAGCAGCAGGGTTTTTGGAACTGAAGCTTTCTTT. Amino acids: CASSRVFGTEAFF.

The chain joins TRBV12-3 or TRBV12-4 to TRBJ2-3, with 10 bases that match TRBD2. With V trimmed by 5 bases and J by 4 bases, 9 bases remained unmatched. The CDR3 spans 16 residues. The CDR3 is CASSPRGSGGADTQYF. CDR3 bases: TGTGCCAGCAGTCCAAGGGGGAGCGGGGGGGCAGATACGCAGTATTTT.

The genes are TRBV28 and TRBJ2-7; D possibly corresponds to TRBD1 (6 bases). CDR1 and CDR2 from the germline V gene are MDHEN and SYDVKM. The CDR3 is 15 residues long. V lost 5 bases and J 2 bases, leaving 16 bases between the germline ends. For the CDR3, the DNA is TGTGCCAGCAGTGCCCTCGACAGGAGCCCCTACGAGCAGTACTTC. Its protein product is CASSALDRSPYEQYF.

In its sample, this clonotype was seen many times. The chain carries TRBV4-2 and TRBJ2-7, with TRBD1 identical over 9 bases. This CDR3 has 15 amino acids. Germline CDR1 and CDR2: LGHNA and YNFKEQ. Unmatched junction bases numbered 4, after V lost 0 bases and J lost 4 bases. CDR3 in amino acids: CASSQDPTGGYEQYF. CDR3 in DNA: TGTGCCAGCAGCCAAGACCCGACAGGGGGATACGAGCAGTACTTC.

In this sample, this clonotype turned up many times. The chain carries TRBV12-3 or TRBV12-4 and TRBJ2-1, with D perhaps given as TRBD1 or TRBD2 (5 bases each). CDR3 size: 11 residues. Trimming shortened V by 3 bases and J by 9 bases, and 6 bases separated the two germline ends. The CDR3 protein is CASSFGGEQFF. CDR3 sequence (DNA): TGTGCCAGCAGTTTTGGGGGTGAGCAGTTCTTC.

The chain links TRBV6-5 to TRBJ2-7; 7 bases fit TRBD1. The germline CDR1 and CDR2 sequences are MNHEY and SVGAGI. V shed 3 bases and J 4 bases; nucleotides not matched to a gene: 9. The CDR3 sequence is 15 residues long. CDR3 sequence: CASSYDREGLYEQYF. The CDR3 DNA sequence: TGTGCCAGCAGTTATGACAGGGAAGGGTTATACGAGCAGTACTTC.

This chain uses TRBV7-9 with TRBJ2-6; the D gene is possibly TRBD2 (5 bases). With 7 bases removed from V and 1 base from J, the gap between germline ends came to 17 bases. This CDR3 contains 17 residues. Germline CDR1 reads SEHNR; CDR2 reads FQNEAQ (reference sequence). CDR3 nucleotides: TGTGCCAGCATCCAGGACTTAAGCCCATCTGGGGCCAACGTCCTGACTTTC. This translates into CASIQDLSPSGANVLTF.

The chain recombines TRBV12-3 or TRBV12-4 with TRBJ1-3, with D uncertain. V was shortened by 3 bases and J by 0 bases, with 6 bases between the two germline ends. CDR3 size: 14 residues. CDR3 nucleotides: TGTGCCAGCAGTTTTGGCAGCTCTGGAAACACCATATATTTT. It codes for CASSFGSSGNTIYF.

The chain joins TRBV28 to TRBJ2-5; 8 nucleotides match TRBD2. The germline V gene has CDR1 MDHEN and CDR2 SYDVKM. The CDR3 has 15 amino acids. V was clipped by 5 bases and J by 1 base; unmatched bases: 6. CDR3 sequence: CASSNFAGGQETQYF. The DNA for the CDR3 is TGTGCCAGCAGTAATTTTGCGGGGGGCCAAGAGACCCAGTACTTC.

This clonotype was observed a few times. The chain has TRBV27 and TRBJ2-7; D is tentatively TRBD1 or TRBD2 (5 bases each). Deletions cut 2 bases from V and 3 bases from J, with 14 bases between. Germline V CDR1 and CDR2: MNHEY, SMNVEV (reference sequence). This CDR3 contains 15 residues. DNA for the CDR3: TGTGCCAGCAGTTTAGGGGACGGTACTTTCTACGAGCAGTACTTC. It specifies CASSLGDGTFYEQYF.

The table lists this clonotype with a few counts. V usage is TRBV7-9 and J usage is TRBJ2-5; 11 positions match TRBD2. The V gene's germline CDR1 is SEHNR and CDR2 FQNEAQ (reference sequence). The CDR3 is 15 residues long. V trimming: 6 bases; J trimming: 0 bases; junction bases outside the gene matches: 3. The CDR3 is CASRGLAENQETQYF. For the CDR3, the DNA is TGTGCCAGCAGGGGACTAGCGGAAAACCAAGAGACCCAGTACTTC.

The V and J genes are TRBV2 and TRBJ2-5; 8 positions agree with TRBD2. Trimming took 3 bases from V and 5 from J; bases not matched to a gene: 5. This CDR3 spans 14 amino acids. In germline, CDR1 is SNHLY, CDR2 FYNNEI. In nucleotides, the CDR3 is TGTGCCAGCAGTGATCAGGGCGGGAGGGAGACCCAGTACTTC. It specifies CASSDQGGRETQYF.